A few counts support the clone carrying this TCR beta chain. These data belong to a study of shared clonotypes between healthy human individuals. The data were produced by immunoSEQ multiplex PCR, yet TCRdb's version contains in-frame clones alone and is incomplete. The sample holds fewer than 1.4 million clones, about 84% seen once. Germline CDR1 and CDR2: SGDLS and YYNGEE. V lost 4 bases, J lost 6 bases, and 2 bases stayed unmatched. The CDR3 length is 12 residues. Division of CD4+ cells produced a CD45RA+ naive subset and a CD45RA-negative memory subset. The J gene is TRBJ2-7, the V gene TRBV9, with 9 bases identical to TRBD1. This receptor was taken from a man younger than 35 in good health. Some clones in this sample may be carry-over from other donors' samples. Sequencing was performed on memory CD4+ T cells from PBMCs. Subset in this sample: CD45RA-negative fraction. As DNA, the CDR3 is TGTGCCAGCAGCCCGGACAGGGGCGAGCAGTACTTC. Translated: CASSPDRGEQYF. The whole variable domain, remainder taken from reference TRBV9 and TRBJ2-7, is DSGVTQTPKHLITATGQRVTLRCSPRSGDLSVYWYQQSLDQGLQFLIQYYNGEERAKGNILERFSAQQFPDLHSELNLSSLELGDSALYFCASSPDRGEQYFGPGTRLTVT.